A selection of T cell receptor beta chains follows, all from one sample in a study of blood T cell repertoires in COVID-19. The repertoire was sequenced with immunoSEQ multiplex PCR; TCRdb's copy has only in-frame clones and lacks some. The sample yields 150,000 to 200,000 clones, 80% to 90% seen once. The sequencing sample was made of peripheral blood. The origin of the receptors is a woman between 70 and 85 years old with COVID-19, enrolled during active disease. CDR3s include the opening cysteine and the closing phenylalanine or tryptophan. D genes are given only for firm matches. Clone size is given for some rows only: seen once, a few or many times, or a class if the clone is expanded.

-,TRBJ1-1,TRBD1,TRBV29-1,TGCAGCGTAGGACAGGGGCTGACGACTTTCTTT,CSVGQGLTTFF
-,TRBJ2-1,-,TRBV3-1/TRBV3-2,TGTGCCAGCAGCCCAGGGGGGACTGAGCAGTTCTTC,CASSPGGTEQFF
-,TRBJ2-7,TRBD1,TRBV27,TGTGCCAGCAATGATAGGACAGGGGGCGGCGAGCAGTACTTC,CASNDRTGGGEQYF
-,TRBJ2-2,TRBD1,TRBV4-1,TGCGCCAGCAGACCCTGGACAGGGGCCGGGGAGCTGTTTTTT,CASRPWTGAGELFF
-,TRBJ1-1,-,TRBV30,TGTGCCTGGATCGCGGGGGGAAGGGGGACTGAAGCTTTCTTT,CAWIAGGRGTEAFF
-,TRBJ2-7,TRBD2,TRBV7-2,TGTGCCAGCAGCTTTCCGAGGGGTAGCGGGAGAATTACCTCCTACGAGCAGTACTTC,CASSFPRGSGRITSYEQYF
-,TRBJ2-5,TRBD1,TRBV5-6,TGTGCCAGCAGCGTACCGGGACAGGCACAAGAGACCCAGTACTTC,CASSVPGQAQETQYF
-,TRBJ2-1,TRBD2,TRBV28,TGTGCCAGCAGTTTAGCGGGAGACCCGGTGGATGAGCAGTTCTTC,CASSLAGDPVDEQFF
-,TRBJ2-7,TRBD2,TRBV6-5,TGTGCCAGCAGTTTGCTAGCGGATCCCGTGGGCGAGCAGTACTTC,CASSLLADPVGEQYF
-,TRBJ1-6,-,TRBV28,TGTGCCAGCAGTCCGTCGACAGGTCTAGAGTCACCCCTCCACTTT,CASSPSTGLESPLHF
-,TRBJ2-2,-,TRBV5-1,TGCGCCAGCAGCTTACAGGCCGGCTACATGGCCGGGGAGCTGTTTTTT,CASSLQAGYMAGELFF
-,TRBJ1-2,TRBD1,TRBV18,TGTGCCAGCTCCCAAGGACAGGGCGATGGCTACACCTTC,CASSQGQGDGYTF
-,TRBJ1-5,-,TRBV27,TGTGCCAGCAGTTTAGGGGAGGGGAGTCAGCCCCAGCATTTT,CASSLGEGSQPQHF
once,TRBJ2-1,-,TRBV7-9,TGTGCCAGCAGCTTCCGGGGTCCGTCCTACAATGAGCAGTTCTTC,CASSFRGPSYNEQFF
-,TRBJ2-5,TRBD1,TRBV2,TGTGCCAGCAGTGAATCCGTCAGGACAGGGGACGAGACCCAGTACTTC,CASSESVRTGDETQYF
-,TRBJ2-4,-,TRBV19,TGTGCCAGTAGTTTTCAGGGGTCCGAAAACATTCAGTACTTC,CASSFQGSENIQYF
-,TRBJ1-1,-,TRBV12-5,TGTGCTAGTGGTTTGGACAGGCTGAACACTGAAGCTTTCTTT,CASGLDRLNTEAFF
-,TRBJ1-1,-,TRBV7-9,TGTGCCAGCAGCCCGAGACAGGCAGGAACTCTTACTGAAGCTTTCTTT,CASSPRQAGTLTEAFF
-,TRBJ1-4,-,TRBV20-1,TGCAGTGCTAGTACCAGGAGGGGAGAAAAACTGTTTTTT,CSASTRRGEKLFF
-,TRBJ2-2,TRBD1,TRBV27,TGTGCCAGCAGTCCACAGGGCCTTAGGGGGCCCGGGGAGCTGTTTTTT,CASSPQGLRGPGELFF
few,TRBJ1-2,TRBD1,TRBV28,TGTGCCAGCACCTTGGACAGGGGGCGGGATGGCTACACCTTC,CASTLDRGRDGYTF
-,TRBJ2-3,TRBD2,TRBV7-3,TGTGCCAGCAGCCCCGCGGGACTAGCGGGAGTCACAGATACGCAGTATTTT,CASSPAGLAGVTDTQYF
-,TRBJ1-2,TRBD1,TRBV5-5,TGTGCCAGCAGCCTCGGGACAGGGGTTGGCTACACCTTC,CASSLGTGVGYTF
-,TRBJ2-5,TRBD2,TRBV28,TGTGCCAGCACCCAATCGGGGGGGCCGGCGACCCAGTACTTC,CASTQSGGPATQYF
-,TRBJ2-7,TRBD2,TRBV28,TGTGCCAGCAGACCGCTAGCGGGAGAAACCTACGAGCAGTACTTC,CASRPLAGETYEQYF
-,TRBJ1-2,-,TRBV4-1,TGCGCCAGCAGCCAAGACGCTGGACAAGCACTTGGGTCTAACTATGGCTACACCTTC,CASSQDAGQALGSNYGYTF
-,TRBJ1-1,-,TRBV7-2,TGTGCCAGCAGGTGGCAGGGGATGGTAACCAACACTGAAGCTTTCTTT,CASRWQGMVTNTEAFF
-,TRBJ1-4,-,TRBV5-1,TGCGCCAGCAGCCTAGAAGATGGAAGCAAAAAACTGTTTTTT,CASSLEDGSKKLFF
-,TRBJ2-1,-,TRBV28,TGTGCCAGCAGTTTTCGGTTCGGAGGGCAGTTCTTC,CASSFRFGGQFF
-,TRBJ1-4,-,TRBV7-9,TGTGCCAGCAGCGGCAGTGTTACGAATGAAAAACTGTTTTTT,CASSGSVTNEKLFF
once,TRBJ1-1,TRBD1,TRBV29-1,TGCAGCGTATCCTCGACAGGGGGCTTTTCTGAAGCTTTCTTT,CSVSSTGGFSEAFF
-,TRBJ2-1,TRBD2,TRBV24-1,TGTGCCACCAGTGTATCCGGGAGGGACTACAATGAGCAGTTCTTC,CATSVSGRDYNEQFF
few,TRBJ2-1,TRBD2,TRBV27,TGTGCCAGCAGTTCCTTAGCGGGGCTTAACACGAATGAGCAGTTCTTC,CASSSLAGLNTNEQFF
-,TRBJ1-5,-,TRBV2,TGTGCCAGCAGTGAAGGGAAACCCGGGCAGCCCCAGCATTTT,CASSEGKPGQPQHF
-,TRBJ2-7,TRBD1,TRBV6-6,TGTGCCAGCAGGACGGACAGGGACCACTACGAGCAGTACTTC,CASRTDRDHYEQYF